This TCR beta chain was sequenced in a study of stem cell transplantation in POMP-related autoinflammatory disease. For the study at large: Impaired MHC class I-dependent CD8+ differentiation was hypothesized from defective thymoproteasomes. Whole-study findings and limits: Across all analyzed T-cell subsets, patients with PRAID tended toward reduced diversity and increased clonality.

The CDR3 extends over 17 amino acids. Germline V CDR1 and CDR2: ENHRY, SYGVKD. J was trimmed by 0 bases and V by 4 bases; bases with no gene match: 4. This clone showed up just once. Its antigen is unidentified. Repertoires were generated with immunoSEQ multiplex PCR, while TCRdb's copy carries only in-frame clones and drops some. The sample consists of some 33,000 clones, around nine tenths of them appearing once. Sequenced here: CD4+ T cells from PBMCs, sampled before stem cell transplantation. The chain is built from TRBV10-3 and TRBJ2-3, with 13 bases lining up with TRBD2. The receptor was derived from a human donor with POMP-related autoinflammation and immune dysregulation (PRAID). The CDR3 nucleotides read TGTGCCATCAGTGGGGGACTAGCGGGGTCCAGCACAGATACGCAGTATTTT. This encodes CAISGGLAGSSTDTQYF.